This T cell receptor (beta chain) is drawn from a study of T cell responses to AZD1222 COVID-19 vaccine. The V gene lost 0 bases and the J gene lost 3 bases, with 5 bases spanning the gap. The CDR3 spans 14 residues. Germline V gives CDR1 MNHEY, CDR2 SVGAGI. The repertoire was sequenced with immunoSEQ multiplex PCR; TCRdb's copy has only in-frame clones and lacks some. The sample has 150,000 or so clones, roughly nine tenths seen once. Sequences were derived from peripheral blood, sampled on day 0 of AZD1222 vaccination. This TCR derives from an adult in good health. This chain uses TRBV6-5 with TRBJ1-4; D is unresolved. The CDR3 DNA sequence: TGTGCCAGCAGTTACTCGGGGTCTAATGAAAAACTGTTTTTT. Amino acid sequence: CASSYSGSNEKLFF.